One TCR beta chain is described in this entry. Its specific antigen is unknown. Base quality data are lacking; no much larger clone is found one base away. Collaborating institutions collected whole blood in K2EDTA tubes following their own protocols. For TCRbeta analysis, collaborators shipped samples in one of three forms: frozen whole blood, isolated PBMCs, or DNA extracted from either of those sample types. This sample is drawn from a study of blood T cell repertoires in COVID-19 (dated by TCRdb to 2019 to 2021). In the study overall: Samples covering the acute and convalescent phases of COVID-19 were provided by collaborators in the United States, Italy and Spain. Samples came from the ongoing ImmuneRACE study (first 160 participants) plus 1,254 subjects from 6 global collaborators. A de-identified subject ID, COVID-19 status, age in years and sex were almost always included in the sample metadata. Subjects who had been exposed to COVID-19, were actively infected with it, or had recovered from it provided the deeply sampled blood TCRbeta repertoires that made up the dataset. Where available, HLA class I and class II types were taken from metadata supplied by the sample provider and were not determined by assay-based typing. The repertoires were released in a freely available public database meant as a resource for research on the immune response to SARS-CoV-2. The material from the prospective study consisted of cDNA or gDNA derived from T cells, B-cell-depleted T cells, or PBMCs. Results and caveats for the whole study, not just this receptor: Clinical and demographic metadata were provided uncurated, with the amount varying by source and participant.

V loses 8 bases of germline sequence and J loses 3 bases, and the interval between the two ends is 7 bases. CDR1 and CDR2 are read off the germline V gene as MNHEY and SVGAGI. The CDR3, from cysteine to phenylalanine, totals 11 residues. The sequence is cut down to CDR3 DNA, 33 bases in frame from base 1. TCRbeta CDR3 regions were amplified from genomic DNA by means of the immunoSEQ Assay, a bias-controlled multiplex PCR. The authors processed their data as follows. Within the assay, amplification of reference gene primers was used to estimate how many nucleated cells each sample contained. To quantify the absolute abundance of each unique TCRbeta CDR3 rearrangement, sequence reads were collapsed and filtered. For each sample, productive Simpson clonality was calculated as the square root of Simpson's diversity index across productive rearrangements. TCRdb took over this immuneACCESS table, retaining in-frame rearrangements with V and J assigned. Such tables are incomplete; in checked studies, under half of the missing clones stem from an unresolved V gene, and the remainder is unexplained. The V and J calls and clone size were taken over from that table, and D and trimming were inferred from the DNA. This sample is represented by under 250,000 clones; around nine tenths of them were singletons. Around 2.9% of the sample lies in the top ten.

Recombination joined TRBV6-5 with TRBJ1-1, with the identity of the D gene unclear. The receptor comes from a woman aged 60-70 years with acute or convalescent COVID-19. The sample was peripheral blood. The sequenced DNA is TGTGCCAGCCAGCGGGACACTGAAGCTTTCTTT. Its translation reads: CASQRDTEAFF.